This T cell receptor beta chain is from a study of blood T cell repertoires in COVID-19. Participants were aged about 18 to 90 years from some 24 US areas. Participants' own reports of clinical history determined their cohort assignment. Those designated as exposed participants met a COVID-19 case within 2 weeks before study entry. Data came from immunoSEQ multiplex PCR; TCRdb stores just in-frame clones and leaves some out. The sample comprises 300,000 or so clones, about nine tenths of which are singletons, and less than 3% rests with the top ten. Sequenced sample: PBMCs or T cells enriched from blood (not recorded which). This receptor was obtained from a woman aged 45 to 65 who had been exposed to COVID-19.

CDR3 loop: CASSYTGTGSYNEQFF. The CDR3 DNA is TGTGCCAGCAGTTACACCGGGACAGGCTCCTACAATGAGCAGTTCTTC. The V call is TRBV28, the J call TRBJ2-1; 8 bases agree with TRBD1. The CDR3 totals 16 residues. With 4 bases clipped from V and 0 bases from J, the junction kept 5 bases outside the gene matches. CDR1 and CDR2 from the germline V gene are MDHEN and SYDVKM.